Presented here are 27 T cell receptor beta chains from one specimen sequenced in a study of T cells in tuberculosis. Cells were sorted from thawed PBMC rested overnight and stained with GMM-loaded CD1B tetramer, viability dye and anti-CD3. The CD1B tetramers carried C32 glucose monomycolate purified from Rhodococcus equi. Produced via immunoSEQ multiplex PCR; TCRdb's table is partial and in-frame only. Here the sample spans about 58,000 clones, roughly 88% being singletons. Sequenced material: CD1b-GMM tetramer-negative cells sorted from PBMCs. Receptors were obtained from an adult woman with latent tuberculosis.

The V gene is TRBV10-1, the J gene TRBJ2-3; D is possibly TRBD2 (5 bases). Per the germline V gene, CDR1 is WNHNN and CDR2 is SYGVQD (reference sequence). V dropped 8 bases and J dropped 1 base, with 10 bases sitting between them. The CDR3 runs to 13 residues. In DNA, the CDR3 is TGCGCCAGCGCCGAGCGGCGCACAGATACGCAGTATTTT. As protein: CASAERRTDTQYF.

The genes are TRBV30 and TRBJ1-2; no definite D call. Germline-derived CDR1 and CDR2 are GTSNPN and SVGIG (reference sequence). V was trimmed by 5 bases and J by 1 base, leaving 8 bases between them. The CDR3 has 12 amino acids. The CDR3 here is CAWATFNYGYTF. Here the CDR3 DNA reads TGTGCCTGGGCGACATTTAACTATGGCTACACCTTC.

CDR3 region: CASSQDNPGNEQFF. The DNA for the CDR3 is TGCGCCAGCAGCCAAGATAATCCCGGTAATGAGCAGTTCTTC. The chain joins TRBV4-3 to TRBJ2-1; D is unclear. The CDR3 is made up of 14 amino acids. The ends were cut back, 0 bases at V and 7 bases at J, with 10 bases in the middle. The germline gives CDR1 LGHNA, CDR2 YSLEER.

The rearrangement links TRBV5-1 to TRBJ2-7, with TRBD2 as a possible D gene (6 bases). Germline V gene sequence: CDR1 SGHRS, CDR2 YFSETQ. With 4 bases removed from V and 3 bases from J, the gap between germline ends came to 17 bases. The CDR3 is made up of 15 amino acids. In nucleotides, the CDR3 is TGCGCCAGCAGCACTTCCCCCGGGAGTGACTACGAGCAGTACTTC. Protein product: CASSTSPGSDYEQYF.

CDR3 in amino acids: CASSRQGRGQPQHF. The CDR3 coding sequence is TGTGCCAGTAGTAGACAGGGGCGTGGACAGCCCCAGCATTTT. The chain is built from TRBV19 and TRBJ1-5; 8 bases map to TRBD1. After removal of 4 bases from V and 7 bases from J, the junction contained 6 bases not matched to a gene. Germline V gene sequence: CDR1 LNHDA, CDR2 SQIVND (reference sequence). The CDR3 contains 14 residues.

V gene TRBV5-6 combines with J gene TRBJ1-4; 7 bases are shared with TRBD1. J lost 8 bases, V lost 2 bases, and 12 bases had no gene match. This CDR3 contains 16 residues. The germline V gene encodes CDR1 SGHDT and CDR2 YYEEEE. The CDR3 nucleotides are TGTGCCAGCAGCTTACGTTCGACAGGGAAGGGAGAAAAACTGTTTTTT. Translated: CASSLRSTGKGEKLFF.

This clone was observed a few times. This rearrangement joins TRBV6-6 to TRBJ2-5; D remains ambiguous. The V gene lost 5 bases and the J gene lost 1 base, with 11 bases spanning the gap. The CDR3 is 14 amino acids. Germline V gene lookup returns CDR1 MNHNY and CDR2 SVGAGI (reference sequence). The DNA for the CDR3 is TGTGCCAGCAGTCTGGCCGTTCTCCAAGAGACCCAGTACTTC. Its translation is CASSLAVLQETQYF.

The chain combines TRBV7-8 with TRBJ2-7, with a tentative D call TRBD2 (6 bases). This CDR3 region has 16 residues. Trimming cost V 0 bases and J 0 bases, with 12 bases left between them. Germline values: CDR1 SGHVS, CDR2 FQNEAQ. The CDR3 protein is CASSLAVAVSSYEQYF. CDR3 DNA sequence: TGTGCCAGCAGCTTAGCCGTAGCGGTCAGCTCCTACGAGCAGTACTTC.

This chain connects TRBV5-8 to TRBJ1-5; D unclear. V lost 8 bases and J 0 bases, leaving 15 bases between the germline ends. In germline, CDR1 is SGHTS, CDR2 YDEGEE. The CDR3 is 15 residues long. CDR3: CASEPTGYSNQPQHF. The DNA of the CDR3 is TGTGCCAGTGAACCGACGGGGTATAGCAATCAGCCCCAGCATTTT.

The chain recombines TRBV12-5 with TRBJ2-1, with TRBD2 matching 8 bases. Trimming at V came to 6 bases and at J to 4 bases, leaving 5 bases not matched to a gene. Germline V gene sequence: CDR1 LGHNT, CDR2 FRNRAP. The CDR3 extends over 14 amino acids. CDR3 in amino acids: CASGPGLGYNEQFF. CDR3 sequence (DNA): TGTGCTAGTGGCCCGGGACTAGGTTACAATGAGCAGTTCTTC.

This chain uses TRBV2 with TRBJ2-5; a weak D match, TRBD1 (7 bases). The germline V gene encodes CDR1 SNHLY and CDR2 FYNNEI. This CDR3 comprises 17 residues. The V end lost 4 bases, the J end lost 2 bases, and 20 bases lay between the germline ends. The CDR3 region is CASSVGGPLAGQETQYF. For the CDR3, the DNA is TGTGCCAGCAGTGTAGGGGGCCCACTGGCGGGACAAGAGACCCAGTACTTC.

This clone was observed a single time. The chain has TRBV5-1 and TRBJ1-2; 7 bases fit TRBD1. From germline, CDR1 is SGHRS and CDR2 YFSETQ. With V trimmed by 4 bases and J by 8 bases, 14 bases remained unmatched. The CDR3 spans 15 residues. The chain's CDR3 is CASSAGWGQRFGYTF. In DNA form, the CDR3 reads TGCGCCAGCAGCGCCGGTTGGGGACAGAGATTCGGCTACACCTTC.

This chain uses TRBV29-1 with TRBJ2-5, with D tentatively TRBD1 (7 bases). This CDR3 contains 16 residues. The V gene lost 6 bases and the J gene lost 3 bases, with 23 bases spanning the gap. Germline CDR1 and CDR2: SQVTM and ANQGSEA. The CDR3 here is CSVTAPPEGAKETQYF. The DNA of the CDR3 is TGCAGCGTAACAGCCCCGCCGGAGGGGGCAAAAGAGACCCAGTACTTC.

This sequence joins TRBV5-1 and TRBJ1-2, with 7 bases matching TRBD1. The V gene's germline CDR1 is SGHRS and CDR2 YFSETQ. J was trimmed by 2 bases and V by 3 bases; bases with no gene match: 10. The CDR3 spans 16 residues. This chain's CDR3 is CASSSDRLAPNYGYTF. DNA of the CDR3: TGCGCCAGCAGCTCGGACAGGTTGGCCCCCAACTATGGCTACACCTTC.

This chain connects TRBV4-1 to TRBJ2-7; possible D gene TRBD1, 5 bases. The CDR3 covers 14 residues. With 1 base removed from V and 6 bases from J, the gap between germline ends came to 13 bases. CDR1 is MGHRA, CDR2 YSYEKL, per germline. Here the CDR3 DNA reads TGCGCCAGCAGCCAAGGGGGCCGAACAGGCGAGCAGTACTTC. It encodes CASSQGGRTGEQYF.

The genes are TRBV4-1 and TRBJ1-4; no definite D call. Trimming pared 1 base from V and 8 bases from J, leaving 17 bases between. Germline CDR1 is MGHRA and CDR2 is YSYEKL. The length of the CDR3 is 16 residues. The DNA for the CDR3 is TGCGCCAGCAGCCAAGTGTCGTGGTCCTCGAGGGAAAAACTGTTTTTT. This sequence encodes CASSQVSWSSREKLFF.

The chain uses TRBV25-1 and TRBJ1-2, with D uncertain. CDR1 and CDR2 from the germline V gene are MGHDK and SYGVNS. V lost 8 bases, J lost 5 bases, and 15 bases lay in between. CDR3 length: 13 amino acids. The CDR3 DNA is TGTGCCAGCCGGTCGGAGGGAAGGTATGGCTACACCTTC. Translated: CASRSEGRYGYTF.

The chain carries TRBV29-1 and TRBJ2-1; maybe TRBD2 (5 bases). Trimming pared 5 bases from V and 5 bases from J, leaving 19 bases between. The V gene's germline CDR1 is SQVTM and CDR2 ANQGSEA. The CDR3 spans 15 residues. Written as DNA, the CDR3 is TGCAGCGTTTCTGGAGGCTCTTTAGGCCACAATGAGCAGTTCTTC. It specifies CSVSGGSLGHNEQFF.

J is TRBJ2-7 and V is TRBV7-2; TRBD2 is a possible D gene (7 bases). Germline CDR1 SGHTA, CDR2 FQGNSA. Trimming removed 4 bases at V and 2 bases at J, with 15 bases between. CDR3 size: 15 residues. CDR3 in DNA: TGTGCCAGCAGCTCCGTTGTAGGGGGGGCCTACGAGCAGTACTTC. The encoded protein is CASSSVVGGAYEQYF.

The chain links TRBV15 to TRBJ2-7, with D maybe TRBD1 (6 bases). The CDR3 runs to 13 residues. Germline CDR1 and CDR2: LNHNV and YYDKDF (reference sequence). V was trimmed by 5 bases and J by 3 bases, leaving 11 bases between them. CDR3 DNA: TGTGCCACCAGCGGGACACTAAGCTACGAGCAGTACTTC. It yields the protein CATSGTLSYEQYF.

J is TRBJ2-7 and V is TRBV30; TRBD2 matches 8 bases. From germline, CDR1 is GTSNPN and CDR2 SVGIG (reference sequence). CDR3 length equals 15 residues. J gave up 6 bases and V 4 bases, and 14 bases lay outside the gene matches. This chain's CDR3 is CAWIRRVAGGTEQYF. The CDR3 region has the DNA TGTGCCTGGATCAGACGTGTGGCGGGAGGTACCGAGCAGTACTTC. The full variable domain, its missing parts supplied by reference TRBV30 and TRBJ2-7, is SQTIHQWPATLVQPVGSPLSLECTVEGTSNPNLYWYRQAAGRGLQLLFYSVGIGQISSEVPQNLSASRPQDRQFILSSKKLLLSDSGFYLCAWIRRVAGGTEQYFGPGTRLTVT.

V gene TRBV18 combines with J gene TRBJ2-7; tentative D call: TRBD2 (6 bases). The germline V and J ends were trimmed by 3 bases and 9 bases, with 12 bases remaining between them. The CDR3 contains 12 residues. Germline-derived CDR1 and CDR2 are KGHSH and LQKENI. This chain's CDR3 is CASSPDDGGQYF. The CDR3 region has the DNA TGTGCCAGCTCACCCGACGACGGGGGGCAGTACTTC.

This clone came up a few times. This chain links TRBV7-9 with TRBJ1-3; no reliable D call. The CDR3 consists of 11 residues. The germline V and J ends were trimmed by 5 bases and 8 bases, with 7 bases remaining between them. Germline lookup yields CDR1 SEHNR and CDR2 FQNEAQ (reference sequence). CDR3 residues: CASSPQDTIYF. CDR3 sequence (DNA): TGTGCCAGCAGCCCTCAGGACACCATATATTTT.

The chain combines TRBV21-1 with TRBJ2-1; the table calls TRBD2, which could not be checked here. TRBV21-1 is noted as a pseudogene. The CDR3 loop spans 19 amino acids. Here the CDR3 DNA reads TGTGCCAGCAGCCCGACTATCTCGTGCGGGACTAGCGGGAGTAATGAGCAGTTCTTC. This translates into CASSPTISCGTSGSNEQFF.

The chain recombines TRBV9 with TRBJ2-3; 14 positions agree with TRBD2. This CDR3 is 16 amino acids long. Germline V gene lookup returns CDR1 SGDLS and CDR2 YYNGEE. With V trimmed by 4 bases and J by 5 bases, 6 bases remained unmatched. CDR3 loop: CASSPRLAGGVDTQYF. The CDR3 region has the DNA TGTGCCAGCAGCCCCCGACTAGCGGGGGGGGTAGATACGCAGTATTTT.

This sequence joins TRBV29-1 and TRBJ1-1; D is unresolved. Per germline, CDR1 SQVTM and CDR2 ANQGSEA. Trimming took 6 bases from V and 2 from J, leaving 10 bases between them. The CDR3 loop spans 12 amino acids. The CDR3: CSVSTPNTEAFF. The CDR3 DNA follows: TGCAGCGTCTCTACCCCAAACACTGAAGCTTTCTTT.

The V call is TRBV18, the J call TRBJ2-7; 11 nucleotides line up with TRBD1. CDR1 KGHSH and CDR2 LQKENI come from the germline V gene. There are 15 residues in the CDR3. Trimming cost V 5 bases and J 3 bases; bases outside gene matches: 6. Here the CDR3 DNA reads TGTGCCAGCTCAGGCCCGGGGACAGGGGGCTACGAGCAGTACTTC. This codes for CASSGPGTGGYEQYF. Looking up the rest from reference TRBV18 and TRBJ2-7 gives the full variable domain: NAGVMQNPRHLVRRRGQEARLRCSPMKGHSHVYWYRQLPEEGLKFMVYLQKENIIDESGMPKERFSAEFPKEGPSILRIQQVVRGDSAAYFCASSGPGTGGYEQYFGPGTRLTVT.